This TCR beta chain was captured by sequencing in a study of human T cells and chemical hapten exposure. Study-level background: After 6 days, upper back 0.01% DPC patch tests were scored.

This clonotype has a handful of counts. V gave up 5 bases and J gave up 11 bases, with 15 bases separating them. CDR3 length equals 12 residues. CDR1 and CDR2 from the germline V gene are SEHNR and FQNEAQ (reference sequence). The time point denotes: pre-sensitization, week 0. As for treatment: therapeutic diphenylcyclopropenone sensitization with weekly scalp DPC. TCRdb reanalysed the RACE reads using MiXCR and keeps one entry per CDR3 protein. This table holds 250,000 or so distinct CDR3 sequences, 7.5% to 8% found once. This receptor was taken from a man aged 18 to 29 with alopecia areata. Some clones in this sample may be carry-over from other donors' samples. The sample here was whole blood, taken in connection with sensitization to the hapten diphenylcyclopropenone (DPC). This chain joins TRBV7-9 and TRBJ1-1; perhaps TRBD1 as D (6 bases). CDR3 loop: CASSLGAREAFF. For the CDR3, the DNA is TGTGCCAGCAGCCTGGGGGCCAGAGAGGCTTTCTTT. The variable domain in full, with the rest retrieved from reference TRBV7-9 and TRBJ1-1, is DTGVSQNPRHKITKRGQNVTFRCDPISEHNRLYWYRQTLGQGPEFLTYFQNEAQLEKSRLLSDRFSAERPKGSFSTLEIQRTEQGDSAMYLCASSLGAREAFFGQGTRLTVV.